This T cell receptor (beta chain) was recovered during a study of cytomegalovirus exposure and HLA in healthy donors. Broader study findings: In a later analysis, a missense DCLRE1C variant was linked to TCR beta V- and J-gene trimming. As confirmed in vitro, a few CMV-associated chains were specific for CMV antigens. Among the sequence variants, a highly shared cluster was likely an artifact of sequencing. The investigators catalogued about 170 TCR beta chains as cytomegalovirus-associated.

Worth noting for this clone: Antigen specificity is unknown.

There are 18 residues in the CDR3. The V gene's germline CDR1 is MGHRA and CDR2 YSYEKL. Losses at the gene ends were 0 bases for V and 2 bases for J; bases not matched to a gene: 11. PCR involved 60 Vbeta and 13 Jbeta primers. TCRdb's copy holds only in-frame clones and misses some; the assay was immunoSEQ multiplex PCR. The sample shows 150,000 to 200,000 clones, approximately 71% of them seen only once. The specimen sequenced was PBMCs. V usage is TRBV4-1 and J usage is TRBJ2-3; 7 nucleotides match TRBD1. This clonotype was obtained from a woman between 18 and 29 years old in good health and CMV-seropositive. CDR3 coding DNA: TGCGCCAGCAGCCAAGAATGGGCGGACAGGCCATCCACAGATACGCAGTATTTT. This codes for CASSQEWADRPSTDTQYF.